The subject of this entry is one TCR beta chain. Its antigen is currently not known. No much larger clone is present one base from it, and per-base qualities are unavailable. Whole blood was collected in K2EDTA tubes by collaborating institutions according to the institutions' own protocols. For TCRbeta analysis, collaborators shipped samples as frozen whole blood, isolated PBMCs, or DNA extracted from either of those sample types. TCRbeta CDR3 regions were amplified from genomic DNA by means of the immunoSEQ Assay, a bias-controlled multiplex PCR. In the authors' own workflow: Within the assay, amplification of reference gene primers was used to estimate how many nucleated cells each sample contained. Sequence reads were collapsed and filtered to measure the absolute abundance of every unique TCRbeta CDR3 rearrangement. For each sample, productive Simpson clonality was calculated by taking the square root of Simpson's diversity index across productive rearrangements. TCRdb's version of the immuneACCESS table is confined to in-frame rearrangements and falls short of the full clone set. An unresolved V gene accounts for under half of the shortfall where checked; the remainder is of unknown origin. V and J calls and clone size are copied from that table; D and trimming were computed from the DNA. The sample table shows roughly 110,000 clones, and about 85% are seen once. The top ten clonotypes cover 3.4% of the sample.

The data originate from a study of blood T cell repertoires in COVID-19 (TCRdb year 2020). About the study as a whole: Collaborator samples came from the United States, Italy and Spain and covered acute and convalescent phases of COVID-19. The material from the prospective study consisted of cDNA or gDNA derived from T cells, B-cell-depleted T cells, or PBMCs. The dataset comprised deeply sampled blood TCRbeta repertoires from subjects exposed to, actively infected with, or recovered from COVID-19. The repertoires were released in a freely available public database meant as a resource for research on the immune response to SARS-CoV-2. Sample metadata almost always included a de-identified subject ID, COVID-19 status, age in years and sex. The samples were drawn from two sources: the first 160 participants of the ongoing ImmuneRACE study, and 1,200 or so subjects contributed by 6 global collaborators. HLA class I and class II types, where available, came from metadata supplied by the sample provider rather than from assay-based typing.

Unmatched junction bases come to 4, with V trimmed by 4 bases and J by 2 bases. Via the germline V gene, CDR1 is SGHTS and CDR2 YDEGEE. Inclusive of the bounding cysteine and phenylalanine, the CDR3 is 14 residues long. Solely the CDR3 DNA is kept, with 42 bases framed from the first base. The investigation overall reported the following: The amount of clinical and demographic metadata varied by source and participant and was provided uncurated.

The V and J genes are TRBV5-8 and TRBJ1-2, with TRBD1 identical over 8 junction bases. The specimen was peripheral blood. This TCR derives from a man between 40 and 49 years old with acute or convalescent COVID-19. The CDR3 loop reads CASSTAGGNYGYTF. The base sequence is TGTGCCAGCAGCACAGCAGGGGGCAACTATGGCTACACCTTC.